This T cell receptor (beta chain) stems from a study of T cells after yellow fever vaccination. About the research overall: Any fraction with a low cell number was prepared using SMART-Seq v4 Ultra Low Input. Study outcomes and limitations: Secondary responses were weaker yet peaked faster, day 5 versus 15. Post-booster reappearance was seen for most primary-vaccination clones (about 96% CD4, around 89% CD8).

From germline, CDR1 is MNHEY and CDR2 SVGEGT. V lost 7 bases, J lost 5 bases, and 16 bases stayed unmatched. The CDR3 totals 18 residues. A 5'RACE template-switching step, the method used to make TCR cDNA, added a universal primer site and UMIs. TCRdb processed the 5' RACE reads anew with MiXCR; each CDR3 protein has one entry. The sample includes some 340,000 distinct CDR3 sequences, 9.5% to 12% seen only once; the top ten take approximately 3%. This clonotype was seen a few times. Its specificity is unknown. Sequences were derived from CD4+ T cells sorted from PBMCs, sampled 45 days after the yellow fever booster vaccination. The chain is built from TRBV6-2 or TRBV6-3 and TRBJ2-5; TRBD2 matches at 13 bases. The receptor was isolated from a man younger than 30 who received the YFV17D yellow fever vaccine. CDR3 in amino acids: CASKTRTSGGSVPETQYF. As DNA, the CDR3 is TGTGCCAGCAAGACGAGGACTAGCGGGGGATCGGTCCCTGAGACCCAGTACTTC.